This T cell receptor (beta chain) originates from a study of T cells of healthy individuals. MiXCR, applied by TCRdb to the 5' RACE reads, yields one record per CDR3 protein. This table has 55,000 to 65,000 distinct CDR3 sequences, around 15% appearing once. The V gene end was trimmed by 0 bases and the J gene end by 5 bases; junction bases not matched to a gene: 7. Germline V lookup: CDR1 DFQATT, CDR2 SNEGSKA (reference sequence). The CDR3 consists of 15 residues. The sequence was obtained from a human donor in good health. The V gene is TRBV20-1, the J gene TRBJ1-1; 9 bases match TRBD1. In nucleotides, the CDR3 is TGCAGTGCTAGAGAGAACAGGGGGCGAAGAACTGAAGCTTTCTTT. Translating it yields CSARENRGRRTEAFF.